The 19 T cell receptor beta chains reported below all come from one sample, sequenced in a study of blood T cell repertoires in COVID-19. The repertoire was sequenced with immunoSEQ multiplex PCR; TCRdb's copy has only in-frame clones and lacks some. This sample carries about 230,000 clones, approximately 87% of them seen once, and the ten largest clones take approximately 3%. Sequenced material: PBMCs or T cells enriched from blood (not recorded which). Receptors were obtained from a woman aged 45-65 years in a cohort exposed to, infected with or recovered from COVID-19 (not recorded which).

CDR3 region: CASSLAGETQYF. CDR3 nucleotide sequence: TGCGCCAGCAGCTTGGCGGGGGAGACCCAGTACTTC. V and J are TRBV5-1 and TRBJ2-5; a weak D match, TRBD2 (5 bases). The V and J ends lost 0 bases and 5 bases respectively, with 5 bases between them. The CDR3 extends over 12 amino acids. Germline V CDR1 and CDR2: SGHRS, YFSETQ.

The chain links TRBV6-2 or TRBV6-3 to TRBJ2-5; D is unclear. This CDR3 is built from 14 residues. The germline CDR1 and CDR2 sequences are MNHEY and SVGEGT. V lost 5 bases and J lost 4, with 14 bases in between. CDR3 sequence: CASSQPVRGETQYF. The CDR3 bases are TGTGCCAGCAGTCAGCCCGTTAGAGGAGAGACCCAGTACTTC.

This clone was seen once. The J gene is TRBJ1-1, the V gene TRBV18; D is unclear. The CDR3 sequence is 15 residues long. CDR1 is KGHSH and CDR2 is LQKENI in the germline V gene. The ends were cut back, 0 bases at V and 3 bases at J, with 11 bases in the middle. CDR3: CASSPPARVDTEAFF. CDR3 nucleotide sequence: TGTGCCAGCTCACCACCGGCACGGGTTGACACTGAAGCTTTCTTT. Complete variable domain (other parts from reference TRBV18 and TRBJ1-1): NAGVMQNPRHLVRRRGQEARLRCSPMKGHSHVYWYRQLPEEGLKFMVYLQKENIIDESGMPKERFSAEFPKEGPSILRIQQVVRGDSAAYFCASSPPARVDTEAFFGQGTRLTVV.

CDR3 nucleotides: TGTGCTAGTGGTTCCCCCAGGGGGGCCGGCTACGAGCAGTACTTC. Amino acids: CASGSPRGAGYEQYF. V is TRBV12-5 and J is TRBJ2-7; D perhaps matches TRBD1 (7 bases). The CDR3 loop spans 15 amino acids. The ends were cut back, 4 bases at V and 3 bases at J, with 16 bases in the middle. Per the germline V gene, CDR1 is LGHNT and CDR2 is FRNRAP.

This sequence joins TRBV4-3 and TRBJ1-2; no clear D. From germline, CDR1 is LGHNA and CDR2 YSLEER. Between the trimmed V and J ends, which lost 0 bases and 1 base, there was a span of 27 bases. The CDR3 is 21 amino acids. CDR3: CASSQELPGSIKDTVNYGYTF. CDR3 nucleotide sequence: TGCGCCAGCAGCCAAGAATTGCCGGGTTCTATCAAGGATACCGTTAACTATGGCTACACCTTC.

V and J are TRBV15 and TRBJ2-7; D is possibly TRBD1 (5 bases). CDR1 LNHNV and CDR2 YYDKDF come from the germline V gene (reference sequence). The V end was cut by 1 base, the J end by 6 bases, with 10 bases between. The length of the CDR3 is 13 residues. This CDR3 is CATSRAQGFEQYF. The CDR3 DNA is TGTGCCACCAGCAGAGCCCAGGGTTTCGAGCAGTACTTC.

The V and J genes are TRBV9 and TRBJ1-1; D possibly corresponds to TRBD1 (6 bases). CDR3 length: 13 residues. CDR1 is SGDLS, CDR2 YYNGEE, per germline. V was cut by 8 bases and J by 0 bases, with 11 bases left in between. CDR3 region: CASTGSMNTEAFF. DNA of the CDR3: TGTGCCAGTACAGGGTCCATGAACACTGAAGCTTTCTTT.

This clone was detected once. The chain combines TRBV11-3 with TRBJ1-5, with D perhaps TRBD1 (6 bases). CDR3 length: 17 residues. Germline CDR1 SGHNT, CDR2 YENEEA. Trimming took 1 base from V and 2 from J, leaving 15 bases between them. The CDR3 protein is CASSLGEKGGCNQPQHF. CDR3 in DNA: TGTGCCAGCAGCTTAGGAGAAAAAGGGGGTTGCAATCAGCCCCAGCATTTT.

The chain uses TRBV10-3 and TRBJ1-6, with D possibly matching TRBD1 (6 bases). This CDR3 is built from 15 residues. From germline, CDR1 is ENHRY and CDR2 SYGVKD. The ends were cut back, 0 bases at V and 7 bases at J, with 10 bases in the middle. The CDR3: CAISESNRANSPLHF. The CDR3 DNA reads as TGTGCCATCAGTGAGTCGAACAGGGCAAATTCACCCCTCCACTTT.

This clone was picked up one time. The rearrangement joins TRBV30 to TRBJ2-3; maybe TRBD1 (5 bases). CDR1 and CDR2 (germline): GTSNPN, SVGIG (reference sequence). Trimming took off 5 bases at V and 9 bases at J, with 21 bases between the two ends. The CDR3 is 14 amino acids. The CDR3 sequence is CAWAVNWGQGTQYF. The CDR3 DNA is TGTGCCTGGGCCGTGAATTGGGGCCAGGGAACGCAGTATTTT.

The chain joins TRBV29-1 to TRBJ1-2; weak D call: TRBD1 (5 bases). The V gene lost 8 bases and the J gene lost 7 bases, with 8 bases spanning the gap. Looked up from germline, CDR1 is SQVTM and CDR2 is ANQGSEA. The CDR3 loop spans 9 amino acids. In DNA, the CDR3 is TGCAGCACTGACAGTGGCTACACCTTC. Translated: CSTDSGYTF.

The V call is TRBV5-1, the J call TRBJ2-7; 9 nucleotides match TRBD1. Germline CDR1 SGHRS, CDR2 YFSETQ. The CDR3 covers 15 residues. J gave up 7 bases and V 4 bases, and 12 bases lay outside the gene matches. CDR3 bases: TGCGCCAGCAGCCAACAATCGACAGGGGGAGGAGAGCAGTACTTC. Translation gives CASSQQSTGGGEQYF.

The chain carries TRBV7-9 and TRBJ1-1, with D tentatively TRBD1 (6 bases). The germline V gene has CDR1 SEHNR and CDR2 FQNEAQ (reference sequence). Trimming removed 5 bases from V and 4 bases from J, with 23 bases in between. This CDR3 is 17 amino acids long. The CDR3 reads CASSPFPTVGRGTEAFF. CDR3 nucleotide sequence: TGTGCCAGCAGCCCCTTTCCTACGGTGGGCAGGGGCACTGAAGCTTTCTTT. Variable domain in full (rest from reference TRBV7-9 and TRBJ1-1): DTGVSQNPRHKITKRGQNVTFRCDPISEHNRLYWYRQTLGQGPEFLTYFQNEAQLEKSRLLSDRFSAERPKGSFSTLEIQRTEQGDSAMYLCASSPFPTVGRGTEAFFGQGTRLTVV.

The chain couples TRBV27 to TRBJ1-5; D is unresolved. V shed 3 bases and J shed 3 bases, with 9 bases lying between them. Germline loops: CDR1 MNHEY, CDR2 SMNVEV (reference sequence). The CDR3 contains 14 residues. CDR3 residues: CASSLRRVNQPQHF. The CDR3, as DNA: TGTGCCAGCAGTTTGAGAAGAGTCAATCAGCCCCAGCATTTT.

This rearrangement joins TRBV5-6 to TRBJ1-4; D unclear. V was pared by 1 base and J by 4 bases, with 8 bases between. CDR3 length: 14 amino acids. Germline values: CDR1 SGHDT, CDR2 YYEEEE. The CDR3 reads CASSLSGFNEKLFF. For the CDR3, the DNA is TGTGCCAGCAGCTTGTCGGGTTTTAATGAAAAACTGTTTTTT.

The rearrangement links TRBV7-2 to TRBJ2-7; 13 bases align to TRBD2. The trim removed 5 bases at V and 4 bases at J, leaving 2 bases unmatched. The CDR3 loop spans 14 amino acids. The germline gives CDR1 SGHTA, CDR2 FQGNSA. This CDR3 reads CASSPLAGGYEQYF. The CDR3 nucleotides read TGTGCCAGCAGCCCACTAGCGGGGGGGTACGAGCAGTACTTC.

This sequence joins TRBV28 and TRBJ2-2, with D possibly matching TRBD1 (5 bases). V was shortened by 7 bases and J by 0 bases, with 9 bases between the two germline ends. Germline CDR1 reads MDHEN; CDR2 reads SYDVKM. This CDR3 is 14 amino acids long. The CDR3 spells CASIWGPNTGELFF. The CDR3 DNA reads TGTGCCAGCATTTGGGGCCCGAACACCGGGGAGCTGTTTTTT.

The chain links TRBV5-6 to TRBJ2-5, with D perhaps matching TRBD1 (6 bases). Germline assignment: CDR1 SGHDT and CDR2 YYEEEE. Between the trimmed V and J ends, which lost 5 bases and 7 bases, there was a span of 21 bases. The CDR3 sequence is 15 residues long. CDR3 bases: TGTGCCAGCAGTCAGGGTCAGCAGGGGACGGGGACCCAGTACTTC. Its translation is CASSQGQQGTGTQYF.

The chain has TRBV9 and TRBJ2-1, with D possibly matching TRBD2 (6 bases). Trimming left V 4 bases short and J 3 bases short, with 14 bases between. The CDR3 has 15 amino acids. CDR1 and CDR2 from the germline V gene are SGDLS and YYNGEE. CDR3 in DNA: TGTGCCAGCAGCCCGAGTTCCGGGAGCTACAATGAGCAGTTCTTC. Translating gives CASSPSSGSYNEQFF.